This is a list of T cell receptor beta chains from one sample in a study of blood T cell repertoires in COVID-19. Assay used: immunoSEQ multiplex PCR; TCRdb lists only in-frame clones, some missing. The sample shows 100,000 to 130,000 clones, 60% to 85% of them seen only once. The sequenced sample consisted of peripheral blood. These receptors all come from a woman in her thirties or forties with acute or convalescent COVID-19. Both conserved end residues are part of each CDR3. D genes are given only for firm matches. Expanded clones are given a class, and other clones once, few, many or no size at all.

J gene,clone size,V gene,D gene,CDR3 DNA,CDR3 protein
TRBJ2-3,NA,TRBV7-3,NA,TGTGCCAGCAGCTTAAAGTTGCGGTCGGATACGCAGTATTTT,CASSLKLRSDTQYF
TRBJ1-1,NA,TRBV5-1,TRBD1,TGCGCCAGCAGCCTACAGGGGGGAGGTAACACTGAAGCTTTCTTT,CASSLQGGGNTEAFF
TRBJ1-1,NA,TRBV30,NA,TGTGCCTGGAGTCACGGTGCTTCTAACACTGAAGCTTTCTTT,CAWSHGASNTEAFF
TRBJ2-2,once,TRBV18,NA,TGTGCCAGCTCACCCCTCTCGCTTGGGACAACCACCGGGGAGCTGTTTTTT,CASSPLSLGTTTGELFF
TRBJ2-1,NA,TRBV6-5,TRBD2,TGTGCCAGCTCTAGCGGGGGGGCCCAGAATGAGCAGTTCTTC,CASSSGGAQNEQFF
TRBJ1-3,NA,TRBV19,NA,TGTGCCAGTAGTCCAGTGATCGGAAACACCATATATTTT,CASSPVIGNTIYF
TRBJ2-5,few,TRBV7-2,TRBD1,TGTGCCAGCAGCCCCCAGACAGGGGAAGCAGAGACCCAGTACTTC,CASSPQTGEAETQYF
TRBJ2-5,NA,TRBV2,TRBD1,TGTGCCAGCAGTGCAGTTGGGCAGGGGGCGCGCGAGACCCAGTACTTC,CASSAVGQGARETQYF
TRBJ2-1,many,TRBV5-3,NA,TGTGCCAGAAGCTCATACAATGAGCAGTTCTTC,CARSSYNEQFF
TRBJ1-6,NA,TRBV19,NA,TGTGCCAGTAGTGCCGAGGGTTCACCCCTCCACTTT,CASSAEGSPLHF
TRBJ2-5,once,TRBV28,NA,TGTGCCACTAGAATAGGCGTAGAAGAGACCCAGTACTTC,CATRIGVEETQYF